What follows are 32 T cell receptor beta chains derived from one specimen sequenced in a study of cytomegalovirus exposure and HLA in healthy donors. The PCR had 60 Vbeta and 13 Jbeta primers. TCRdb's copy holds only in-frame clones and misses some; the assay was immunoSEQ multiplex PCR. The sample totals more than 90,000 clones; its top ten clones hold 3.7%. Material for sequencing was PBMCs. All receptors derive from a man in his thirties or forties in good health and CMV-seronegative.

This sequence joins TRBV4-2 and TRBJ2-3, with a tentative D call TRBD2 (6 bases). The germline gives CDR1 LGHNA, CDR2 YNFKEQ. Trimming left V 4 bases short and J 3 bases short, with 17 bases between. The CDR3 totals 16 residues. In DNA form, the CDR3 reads TGTGCCAGCAGCCTGGACGAGGCCGGGGGAACAGATACGCAGTATTTT. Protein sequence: CASSLDEAGGTDTQYF.

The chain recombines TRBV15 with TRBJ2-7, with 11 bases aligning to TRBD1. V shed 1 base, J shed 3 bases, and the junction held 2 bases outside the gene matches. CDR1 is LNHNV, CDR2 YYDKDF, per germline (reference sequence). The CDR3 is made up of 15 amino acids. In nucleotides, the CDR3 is TGTGCCACCAGCAGAGCCGGGACAGGGGGCTACGAGCAGTACTTC. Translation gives CATSRAGTGGYEQYF.

The CDR3 DNA follows: TGTGCCAGCAGTCTCTTCTGGGGAGGCGGTGGCGCAGATACGCAGTATTTT. Its translation is CASSLFWGGGGADTQYF. The gene calls are TRBV27 and TRBJ2-3; possible D gene TRBD2, 6 bases. CDR3 length equals 17 residues. Per the germline V gene, CDR1 is MNHEY and CDR2 is SMNVEV (reference sequence). The V end was cut by 5 bases, the J end by 4 bases, with 22 bases between.

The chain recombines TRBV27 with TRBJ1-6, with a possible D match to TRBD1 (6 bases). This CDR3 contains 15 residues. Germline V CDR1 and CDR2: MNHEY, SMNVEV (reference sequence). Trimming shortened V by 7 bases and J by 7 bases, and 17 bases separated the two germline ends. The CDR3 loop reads CASTFGGGQNSPLHF. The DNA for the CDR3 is TGTGCCAGCACCTTTGGGGGGGGACAAAATTCACCCCTCCACTTT.

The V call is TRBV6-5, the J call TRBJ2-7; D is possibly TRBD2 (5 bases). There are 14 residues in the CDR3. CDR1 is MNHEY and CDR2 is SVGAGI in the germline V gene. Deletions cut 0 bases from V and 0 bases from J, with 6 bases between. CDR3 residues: CASSYSGVSYEQYF. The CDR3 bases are TGTGCCAGCAGTTACTCGGGAGTCTCCTACGAGCAGTACTTC.

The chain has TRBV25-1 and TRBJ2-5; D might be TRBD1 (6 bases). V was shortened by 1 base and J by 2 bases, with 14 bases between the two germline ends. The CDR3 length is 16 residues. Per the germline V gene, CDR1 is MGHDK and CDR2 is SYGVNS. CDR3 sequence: CASSEFGGSLQETQYF. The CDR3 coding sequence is TGTGCCAGCAGTGAATTTGGGGGCAGCTTACAAGAGACCCAGTACTTC.

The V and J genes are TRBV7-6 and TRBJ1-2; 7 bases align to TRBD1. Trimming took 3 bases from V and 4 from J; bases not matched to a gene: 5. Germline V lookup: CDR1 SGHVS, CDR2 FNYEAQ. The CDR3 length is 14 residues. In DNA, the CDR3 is TGTGCCAGCAGCTTCCAGACAGGGCCCTATGGCTACACCTTC. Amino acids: CASSFQTGPYGYTF.

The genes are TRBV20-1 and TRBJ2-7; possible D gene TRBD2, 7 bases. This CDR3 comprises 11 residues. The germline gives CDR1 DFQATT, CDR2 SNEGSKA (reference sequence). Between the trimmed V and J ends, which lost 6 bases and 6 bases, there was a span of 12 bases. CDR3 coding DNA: TGCAGTGCCCCCGGGGGGCCCGAGCAGTACTTC. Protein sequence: CSAPGGPEQYF.

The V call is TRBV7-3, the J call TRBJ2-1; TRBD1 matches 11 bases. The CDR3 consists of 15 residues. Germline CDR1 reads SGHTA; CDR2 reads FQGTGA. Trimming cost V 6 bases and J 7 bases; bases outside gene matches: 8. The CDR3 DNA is TGTGCCAGCAGGTCCGGGACAGGGGGTATGAATGAGCAGTTCTTC. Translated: CASRSGTGGMNEQFF.

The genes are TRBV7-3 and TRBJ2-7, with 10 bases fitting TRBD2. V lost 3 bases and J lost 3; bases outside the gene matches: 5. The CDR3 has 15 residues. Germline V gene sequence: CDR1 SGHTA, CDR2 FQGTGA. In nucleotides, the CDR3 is TGTGCCAGCAGCTTCCTAGCGGGGGAAGACTACGAGCAGTACTTC. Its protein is CASSFLAGEDYEQYF.

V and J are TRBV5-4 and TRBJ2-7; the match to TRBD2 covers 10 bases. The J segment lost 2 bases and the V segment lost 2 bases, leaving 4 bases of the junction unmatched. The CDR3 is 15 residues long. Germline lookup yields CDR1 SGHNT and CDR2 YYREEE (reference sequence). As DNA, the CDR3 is TGTGCCAGCAGCTTTCGTCTAGCGGGGGCCTACGAGCAGTACTTC. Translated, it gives CASSFRLAGAYEQYF.

CDR3 sequence reads: CASSSSELNTEAFF. In nucleotides, the CDR3 is TGTGCCAGTAGTTCCAGTGAATTGAACACTGAAGCTTTCTTT. The chain employs TRBV19 and TRBJ1-1, with D unresolved. V lost 5 bases and J 0 bases, leaving 10 bases between the germline ends. Germline V gives CDR1 LNHDA, CDR2 SQIVND (reference sequence). The CDR3 loop spans 14 amino acids.

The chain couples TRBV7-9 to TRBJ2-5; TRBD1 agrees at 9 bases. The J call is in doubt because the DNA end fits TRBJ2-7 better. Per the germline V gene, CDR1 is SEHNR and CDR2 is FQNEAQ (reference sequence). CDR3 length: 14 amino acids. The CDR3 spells CASSLNSQGAEQYF. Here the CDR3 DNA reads TGTGCCAGCAGCTTAAATTCACAGGGGGCCGAGCAGTACTTC.

The CDR3: CASRTSGGYEQYF. As DNA, the CDR3 is TGTGCCAGCAGGACTAGCGGGGGCTACGAGCAGTACTTC. The chain joins TRBV25-1 to TRBJ2-7, with 12 bases identical to TRBD2. The germline CDR1 and CDR2 sequences are MGHDK and SYGVNS. The CDR3 covers 13 residues. With V trimmed by 6 bases and J by 3 bases, 0 bases remained unmatched.

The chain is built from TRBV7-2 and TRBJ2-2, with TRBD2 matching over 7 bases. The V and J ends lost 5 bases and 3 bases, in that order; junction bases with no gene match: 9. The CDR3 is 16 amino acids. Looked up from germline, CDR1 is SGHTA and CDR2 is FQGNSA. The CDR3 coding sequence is TGTGCCAGCAGCCCCCCGAGCGGGGACGACACCGGGGAGCTGTTTTTT. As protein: CASSPPSGDDTGELFF.

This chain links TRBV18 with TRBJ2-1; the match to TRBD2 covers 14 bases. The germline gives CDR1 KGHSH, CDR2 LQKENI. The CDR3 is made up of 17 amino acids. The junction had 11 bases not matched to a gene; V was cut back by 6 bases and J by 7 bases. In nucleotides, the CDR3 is TGTGCCAGCTCTCAAAACCAGGGACTAGCGGGGGATAATGAGCAGTTCTTC. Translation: CASSQNQGLAGDNEQFF.

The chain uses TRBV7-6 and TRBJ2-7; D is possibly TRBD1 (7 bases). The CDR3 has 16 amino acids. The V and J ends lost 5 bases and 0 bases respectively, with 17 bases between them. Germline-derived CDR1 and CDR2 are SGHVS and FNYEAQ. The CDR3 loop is CASSPPPGGSSYEQYF. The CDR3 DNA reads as TGTGCCAGCAGCCCGCCCCCAGGGGGGAGCTCCTACGAGCAGTACTTC.

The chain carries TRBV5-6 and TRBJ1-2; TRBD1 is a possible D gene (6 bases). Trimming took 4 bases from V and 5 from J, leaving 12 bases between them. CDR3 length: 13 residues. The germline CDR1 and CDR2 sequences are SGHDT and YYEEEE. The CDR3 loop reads CASSHTQGYGYTF. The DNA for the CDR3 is TGTGCCAGCAGCCACACCCAGGGGTATGGCTACACCTTC.

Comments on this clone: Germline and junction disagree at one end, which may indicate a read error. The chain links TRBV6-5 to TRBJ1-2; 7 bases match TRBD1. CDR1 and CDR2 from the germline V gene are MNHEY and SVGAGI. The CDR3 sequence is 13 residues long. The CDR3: CTSSYEGAYGYTF. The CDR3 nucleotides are TGTACCAGCAGTTACGAGGGGGCCTATGGCTACACCTTC.

CDR3 sequence reads: CASSPAGTGNHGYTF. CDR3 nucleotides: TGTGCCAGCAGTCCAGCCGGGACAGGTAATCATGGCTACACCTTC. The rearrangement links TRBV27 to TRBJ1-2; TRBD1 aligns across 8 bases. After removal of 5 bases from V and 6 bases from J, the junction contained 11 bases not matched to a gene. The germline gives CDR1 MNHEY, CDR2 SMNVEV (reference sequence). The CDR3 extends over 15 amino acids.

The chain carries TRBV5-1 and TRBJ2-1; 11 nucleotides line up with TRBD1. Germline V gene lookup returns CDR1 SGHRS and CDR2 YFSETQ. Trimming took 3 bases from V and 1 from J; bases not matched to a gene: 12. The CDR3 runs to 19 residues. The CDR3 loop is CASSSGQGAWLMSYNEQFF. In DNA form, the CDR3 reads TGCGCCAGCAGCTCCGGACAGGGGGCCTGGCTGATGTCCTACAATGAGCAGTTCTTC.

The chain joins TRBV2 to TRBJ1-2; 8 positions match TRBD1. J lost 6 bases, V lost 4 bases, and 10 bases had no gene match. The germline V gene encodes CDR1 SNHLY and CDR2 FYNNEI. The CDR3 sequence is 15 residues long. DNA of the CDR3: TGTGCCAGCAGTGCGGGGGGCAGGGGGCTCGATGGCTACACCTTC. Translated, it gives CASSAGGRGLDGYTF.

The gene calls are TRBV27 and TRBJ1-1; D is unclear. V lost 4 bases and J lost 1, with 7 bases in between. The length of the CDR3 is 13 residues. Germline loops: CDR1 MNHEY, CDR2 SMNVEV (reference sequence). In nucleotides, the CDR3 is TGTGCCAGCAGTTGGGCAGGGAACACTGAAGCTTTCTTT. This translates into CASSWAGNTEAFF.

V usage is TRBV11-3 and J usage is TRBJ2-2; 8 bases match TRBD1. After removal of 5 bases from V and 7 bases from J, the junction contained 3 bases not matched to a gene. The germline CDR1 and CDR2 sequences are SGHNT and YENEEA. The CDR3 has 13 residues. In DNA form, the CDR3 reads TGTGCCAGCAGCCCCGGGACAGGCGGGGAGCTGTTTTTT. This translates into CASSPGTGGELFF.

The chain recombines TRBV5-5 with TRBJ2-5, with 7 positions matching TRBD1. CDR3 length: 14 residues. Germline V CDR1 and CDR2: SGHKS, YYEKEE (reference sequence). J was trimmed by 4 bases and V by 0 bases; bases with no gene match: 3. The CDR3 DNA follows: TGTGCCAGCAGCTTGGCATACAGGGGAGAGACCCAGTACTTC. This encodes CASSLAYRGETQYF.

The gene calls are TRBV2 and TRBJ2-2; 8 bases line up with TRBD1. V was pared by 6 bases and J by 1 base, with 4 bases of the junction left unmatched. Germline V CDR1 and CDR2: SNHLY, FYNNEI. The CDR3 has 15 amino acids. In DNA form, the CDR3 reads TGTGCCAGCAGAGCCGGGACAGGGAACACCGGGGAGCTGTTTTTT. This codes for CASRAGTGNTGELFF.

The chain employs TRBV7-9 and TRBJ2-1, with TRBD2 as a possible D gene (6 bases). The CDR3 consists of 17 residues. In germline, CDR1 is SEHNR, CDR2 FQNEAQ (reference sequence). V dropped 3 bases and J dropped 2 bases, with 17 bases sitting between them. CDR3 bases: TGTGCCAGCAGCTTTGGTTCGGGAGAAAACACCTACAATGAGCAGTTCTTC. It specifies CASSFGSGENTYNEQFF.

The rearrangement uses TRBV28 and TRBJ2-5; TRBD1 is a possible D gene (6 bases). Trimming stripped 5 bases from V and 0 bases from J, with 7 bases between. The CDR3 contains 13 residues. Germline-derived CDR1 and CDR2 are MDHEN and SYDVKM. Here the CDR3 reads CASSRDNQETQYF. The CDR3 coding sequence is TGTGCCAGCAGTCGGGACAACCAAGAGACCCAGTACTTC. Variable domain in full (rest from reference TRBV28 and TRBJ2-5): DVKVTQSSRYLVKRTGEKVFLECVQDMDHENMFWYRQDPGLGLRLIYFSYDVKMKEKGDIPEGYSVSREKKERFSLILESASTNQTSMYLCASSRDNQETQYFGPGTRLLVL.

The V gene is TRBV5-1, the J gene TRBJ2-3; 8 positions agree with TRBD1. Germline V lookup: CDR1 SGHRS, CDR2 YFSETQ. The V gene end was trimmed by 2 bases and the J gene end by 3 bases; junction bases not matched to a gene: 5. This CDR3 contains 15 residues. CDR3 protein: CASSFRQGWTDTQYF. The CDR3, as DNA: TGCGCCAGCAGCTTCAGACAGGGGTGGACAGATACGCAGTATTTT.

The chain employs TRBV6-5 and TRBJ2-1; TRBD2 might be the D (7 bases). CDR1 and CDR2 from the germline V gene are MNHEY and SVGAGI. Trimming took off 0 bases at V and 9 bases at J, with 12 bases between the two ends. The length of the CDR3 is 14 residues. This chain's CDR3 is CASSYSEGGREQFF. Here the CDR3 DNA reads TGTGCCAGCAGTTACTCCGAGGGGGGGCGTGAGCAGTTCTTC.

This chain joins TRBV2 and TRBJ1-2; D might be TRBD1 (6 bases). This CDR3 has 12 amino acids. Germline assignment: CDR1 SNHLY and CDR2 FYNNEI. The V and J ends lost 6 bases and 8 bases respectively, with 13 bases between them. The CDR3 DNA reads TGTGCCAGCAGCCCCAACAGGGACGGCTACACCTTC. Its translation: CASSPNRDGYTF.

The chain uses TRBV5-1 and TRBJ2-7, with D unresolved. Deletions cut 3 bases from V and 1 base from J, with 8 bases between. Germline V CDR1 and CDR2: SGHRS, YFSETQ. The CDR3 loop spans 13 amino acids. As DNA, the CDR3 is TGCGCCAGCAGCTGGCAGGAATCCTACGAGCAGTACTTC. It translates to CASSWQESYEQYF. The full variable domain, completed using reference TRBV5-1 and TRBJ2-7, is KAGVTQTPRYLIKTRGQQVTLSCSPISGHRSVSWYQQTPGQGLQFLFEYFSETQRNKGNFPGRFSGRQFSNSRSEMNVSTLELGDSALYLCASSWQESYEQYFGPGTRLTVT.